This is a list of T cell receptor beta chains from one sample in a study of cytomegalovirus exposure and HLA in healthy donors. The data were produced by immunoSEQ multiplex PCR, yet TCRdb's version contains in-frame clones alone and is incomplete. The sample has some 180,000 clones, 70% to 75% seen once. Sequenced input: PBMCs. The source of these receptors is a male donor in good health and CMV-seronegative. Each CDR3 is given with its conserved first and last residue. Fields, in order: V gene, CDR3 length, clone size, J gene, D gene, CDR3 DNA, CDR3 protein. A D gene is named only where the DNA matches it firmly. Size tells how often a clone was seen (once, few, many) or the class of an expanded clone, and some rows leave it out.

v_gene: TRBV19; len: 16; abundance: NA; j_gene: TRBJ2-7; d_gene: TRBD1; CDR3nt: TGTGCCAGTAAGGGGACAGGGAGAGAGTTGGGCTACGAGCAGTACTTC; CDR3aa: CASKGTGRELGYEQYF
v_gene: TRBV19; len: 15; abundance: NA; j_gene: TRBJ2-1; d_gene: NA; CDR3nt: TGTGCCAGTAGTATGGAGAGTTCCTCCTACAATGAGCAGTTCTTC; CDR3aa: CASSMESSSYNEQFF
v_gene: TRBV30; len: 11; abundance: NA; j_gene: TRBJ1-1; d_gene: NA; CDR3nt: TGTGCCTGGAGTGCGGGAAGTGAAGCTTTCTTT; CDR3aa: CAWSAGSEAFF
v_gene: TRBV19; len: 16; abundance: NA; j_gene: TRBJ1-5; d_gene: NA; CDR3nt: TGTGCCAGTAAGAGAGGAGGCAGAACCTTAAGCCAGCCCCAGCATTTT; CDR3aa: CASKRGGRTLSQPQHF
v_gene: TRBV7-2; len: 14; abundance: few; j_gene: TRBJ2-2; d_gene: NA; CDR3nt: TGTGCCAGCAGCTTAACTAGCCGCACCGGGGAGCTGTTTTTT; CDR3aa: CASSLTSRTGELFF
v_gene: TRBV6-1; len: 15; abundance: NA; j_gene: TRBJ2-7; d_gene: NA; CDR3nt: TGTGCCAGCAGTTCTTCCGACTCACTGGACTACGAGCAGTACTTC; CDR3aa: CASSSSDSLDYEQYF
v_gene: TRBV29-1; len: 13; abundance: NA; j_gene: TRBJ1-6; d_gene: TRBD1; CDR3nt: TGCAGCGTTGGGACAGGGGGTGGTTCACCCCTCCACTTT; CDR3aa: CSVGTGGGSPLHF
v_gene: TRBV2; len: 13; abundance: NA; j_gene: TRBJ1-2; d_gene: NA; CDR3nt: TGTGCCAGCACCGGGCAGGGGAACTATGGCTACACCTTC; CDR3aa: CASTGQGNYGYTF
v_gene: TRBV30; len: 20; abundance: NA; j_gene: TRBJ2-6; d_gene: TRBD1; CDR3nt: TGTGCCTGGAGTTCAGTCGCCGTTGGACAGGGGTCCTCTGGGGCCAACGTCCTGACTTTC; CDR3aa: CAWSSVAVGQGSSGANVLTF
v_gene: TRBV28; len: 14; abundance: NA; j_gene: TRBJ1-5; d_gene: NA; CDR3nt: TGTGCCAGCTCTGGGGGGGGTGCCAATCAGCCCCAGCATTTT; CDR3aa: CASSGGGANQPQHF
v_gene: TRBV29-1; len: 16; abundance: NA; j_gene: TRBJ1-2; d_gene: TRBD1; CDR3nt: TGCAGCGTTGAAGGGGACAGGGGGCGCCGAAACTATGGCTACACCTTC; CDR3aa: CSVEGDRGRRNYGYTF
v_gene: TRBV19; len: 13; abundance: NA; j_gene: TRBJ2-3; d_gene: NA; CDR3nt: TGTGCCAGTAGTATTGGGGGAGGAGATACGCAGTATTTT; CDR3aa: CASSIGGGDTQYF
v_gene: TRBV28; len: 15; abundance: NA; j_gene: TRBJ2-7; d_gene: NA; CDR3nt: TGTGCCAGCAGCCTATTCGGGGGTCCAACCTACGAGCAGTACTTC; CDR3aa: CASSLFGGPTYEQYF
v_gene: TRBV6-5; len: 16; abundance: NA; j_gene: TRBJ1-2; d_gene: TRBD1; CDR3nt: TGTGCCAGCAGTTACGGCCGGGACAGCGCCGTGTATGGCTACACCTTC; CDR3aa: CASSYGRDSAVYGYTF
v_gene: TRBV28; len: 15; abundance: once; j_gene: TRBJ2-7; d_gene: TRBD1; CDR3nt: TGTGCCAGCAGATCGGACAGGGGTAGCTCCTACGAGCAGTACTTC; CDR3aa: CASRSDRGSSYEQYF
v_gene: TRBV29-1; len: 12; abundance: NA; j_gene: TRBJ1-2; d_gene: TRBD1; CDR3nt: TGCAGCGTTGAGTCAGGGGGTCTTGGCTACACCTTC; CDR3aa: CSVESGGLGYTF
v_gene: TRBV5-5; len: 14; abundance: NA; j_gene: TRBJ1-5; d_gene: TRBD1; CDR3nt: TGTGCCAGCAGCTTGGGACAGGGAAATGAGCCCCAGCATTTT; CDR3aa: CASSLGQGNEPQHF
v_gene: TRBV12-5; len: 16; abundance: NA; j_gene: TRBJ2-1; d_gene: TRBD2; CDR3nt: TGTGCTAGTGGCCCCAGGGCGGGAGATTCCTACAATGAGCAGTTCTTC; CDR3aa: CASGPRAGDSYNEQFF
v_gene: TRBV2; len: 14; abundance: NA; j_gene: TRBJ2-1; d_gene: TRBD2; CDR3nt: TGTGCCAGCAGCGAGATTAGCGGGGCCAATGAGCAGTTCTTC; CDR3aa: CASSEISGANEQFF
v_gene: TRBV15; len: 15; abundance: NA; j_gene: TRBJ1-5; d_gene: NA; CDR3nt: TGTGCCACCAGCAGCGCCAAAGCGAGCAATCAGCCCCAGCATTTT; CDR3aa: CATSSAKASNQPQHF
v_gene: TRBV6-6; len: 15; abundance: NA; j_gene: TRBJ1-1; d_gene: NA; CDR3nt: TGTGCCAGCAATCTCCGGGGGGCGCGGAAGACTGAAGCTTTCTTT; CDR3aa: CASNLRGARKTEAFF
v_gene: TRBV6-5; len: 15; abundance: NA; j_gene: TRBJ2-3; d_gene: NA; CDR3nt: TGTGCCAGCAGTTACGCGGGGCTCAGCACAGATACGCAGTATTTT; CDR3aa: CASSYAGLSTDTQYF
v_gene: TRBV4-3; len: 18; abundance: NA; j_gene: TRBJ1-1; d_gene: NA; CDR3nt: TGCGCCAGCAGCCAAGATCCCCTAGACGACAGACCTAACACTGAAGCTTTCTTT; CDR3aa: CASSQDPLDDRPNTEAFF
v_gene: TRBV11-2; len: 11; abundance: once; j_gene: TRBJ2-5; d_gene: NA; CDR3nt: TGTGCCAGCAGCCTACAAGAGACCCAGTACTTC; CDR3aa: CASSLQETQYF
v_gene: TRBV19; len: 13; abundance: NA; j_gene: TRBJ1-2; d_gene: NA; CDR3nt: TGTGCCAGTAGTATTCAAGGGAGCTATGGCTACACCTTC; CDR3aa: CASSIQGSYGYTF
v_gene: TRBV2; len: 16; abundance: NA; j_gene: TRBJ2-4; d_gene: NA; CDR3nt: TGTGCCATAAAGGGGTCCTACACCTTAGCCAAAAACATTCAGTACTTC; CDR3aa: CAIKGSYTLAKNIQYF
v_gene: TRBV5-1; len: 16; abundance: NA; j_gene: TRBJ1-1; d_gene: TRBD1; CDR3nt: TGCGCCAGCAGCTGGGGGACAGGCCTAGCGAACACTGAAGCTTTCTTT; CDR3aa: CASSWGTGLANTEAFF
v_gene: TRBV7-2; len: 17; abundance: NA; j_gene: TRBJ2-3; d_gene: TRBD2; CDR3nt: TGTGCCAGCAGCTTAGCGGCGGGGGGGCGGGGCACAGATACGCAGTATTTT; CDR3aa: CASSLAAGGRGTDTQYF
v_gene: TRBV6-5; len: 16; abundance: NA; j_gene: TRBJ2-7; d_gene: NA; CDR3nt: TGTGCCAGCAGTTACTCGATAACGAGTTACTCCTACGAGCAGTACTTC; CDR3aa: CASSYSITSYSYEQYF
v_gene: TRBV6-6; len: 16; abundance: few; j_gene: TRBJ2-6; d_gene: NA; CDR3nt: TGTGCCAGCAGTTACTCCCACTTACCTGGGGCCAACGTCCTGACTTTC; CDR3aa: CASSYSHLPGANVLTF
v_gene: TRBV27; len: 11; abundance: NA; j_gene: TRBJ1-6; d_gene: NA; CDR3nt: TGTGCTCGGGAAAGCCTGGCACCCCTCCACTTT; CDR3aa: CARESLAPLHF
v_gene: TRBV19; len: 15; abundance: NA; j_gene: TRBJ2-1; d_gene: NA; CDR3nt: TGTGCCAGTAGTATTGACATACCCTCCTACAATGAGCAGTTCTTC; CDR3aa: CASSIDIPSYNEQFF
v_gene: TRBV30; len: 13; abundance: few; j_gene: TRBJ2-7; d_gene: TRBD2; CDR3nt: TGTGCCTTCTCGGGTAGCGGGAGCTACGAGCAGTACTTC; CDR3aa: CAFSGSGSYEQYF
v_gene: TRBV6-1; len: 16; abundance: NA; j_gene: TRBJ1-5; d_gene: NA; CDR3nt: TGTGCCAGCAGTGCGAGGGTCTCGGGTAGCAATCAGCCCCAGCATTTT; CDR3aa: CASSARVSGSNQPQHF
v_gene: TRBV2; len: 15; abundance: NA; j_gene: TRBJ2-3; d_gene: TRBD2; CDR3nt: TGTGCCAGCAGTGAACTTCTAGCGGGAAGGGATACGCAGTATTTT; CDR3aa: CASSELLAGRDTQYF
v_gene: TRBV6-6; len: 16; abundance: NA; j_gene: TRBJ2-7; d_gene: NA; CDR3nt: TGTGCCAGCACCGAACGGGGCGGGACCTTCGGGAACGAGCAGTACTTC; CDR3aa: CASTERGGTFGNEQYF
v_gene: TRBV30; len: 17; abundance: NA; j_gene: TRBJ1-3; d_gene: TRBD1; CDR3nt: TGTGCCGGGACCCCCAGAGACAGGGTTGGCTCTGGAAACACCATATATTTT; CDR3aa: CAGTPRDRVGSGNTIYF
v_gene: TRBV27; len: 15; abundance: NA; j_gene: TRBJ1-5; d_gene: NA; CDR3nt: TGTGCCAGCAGTTTACGGCGGGGGCTCGATCAGCCCCAGCATTTT; CDR3aa: CASSLRRGLDQPQHF
v_gene: TRBV6-6; len: 14; abundance: NA; j_gene: TRBJ1-5; d_gene: NA; CDR3nt: TGTGCCAGCAGTACTACAGGTTACAATCAGCCCCAGCATTTT; CDR3aa: CASSTTGYNQPQHF
v_gene: TRBV7-3; len: 14; abundance: NA; j_gene: TRBJ1-1; d_gene: NA; CDR3nt: TGTGCCAGCAGCTTATCAGGGCTGAACACTGAAGCTTTCTTT; CDR3aa: CASSLSGLNTEAFF
v_gene: TRBV21-1; len: 19; abundance: NA; j_gene: TRBJ2-7; d_gene: NA; CDR3nt: TGTGCCAGCAGCTCTCCTCGGGACAGGGGCCCACCGATGGTCTCCGAGCAGTACTTC; CDR3aa: CASSSPRDRGPPMVSEQYF
v_gene: TRBV30; len: 15; abundance: NA; j_gene: TRBJ2-2; d_gene: TRBD2; CDR3nt: TGTGCCTGGGGACTAGCGGGAGGTCGGACCGGGGAGCTGTTTTTT; CDR3aa: CAWGLAGGRTGELFF
v_gene: TRBV11-2; len: 14; abundance: NA; j_gene: TRBJ1-1; d_gene: NA; CDR3nt: TGTGCCAGCAGCTTAGCACAGCTGAACACTGAAGCTTTCTTT; CDR3aa: CASSLAQLNTEAFF
v_gene: TRBV30; len: 15; abundance: NA; j_gene: TRBJ1-3; d_gene: NA; CDR3nt: TGTGCCTGGAGGCAAGGATCCGGGGTGGCGGACACCATATATTTT; CDR3aa: CAWRQGSGVADTIYF
v_gene: TRBV6-1; len: 15; abundance: NA; j_gene: TRBJ2-7; d_gene: TRBD1; CDR3nt: TGTGCCAGCAGTGGTCGACAGGGAGCTGTCTACGAGCAGTACTTC; CDR3aa: CASSGRQGAVYEQYF
v_gene: TRBV6-5; len: 14; abundance: few; j_gene: TRBJ1-2; d_gene: NA; CDR3nt: TGTGCCAGCAGTTACTCGCAGGGTAGCTATGGCTACACCTTC; CDR3aa: CASSYSQGSYGYTF
v_gene: TRBV2; len: 13; abundance: NA; j_gene: TRBJ1-3; d_gene: NA; CDR3nt: TGTGCCAGCACGGACAGTAACGAAAACACCATATATTTT; CDR3aa: CASTDSNENTIYF
v_gene: TRBV5-1; len: 14; abundance: NA; j_gene: TRBJ1-1; d_gene: NA; CDR3nt: TGCGCCAGCAGCGTCTCGACAGGGAACACTGAAGCTTTCTTT; CDR3aa: CASSVSTGNTEAFF